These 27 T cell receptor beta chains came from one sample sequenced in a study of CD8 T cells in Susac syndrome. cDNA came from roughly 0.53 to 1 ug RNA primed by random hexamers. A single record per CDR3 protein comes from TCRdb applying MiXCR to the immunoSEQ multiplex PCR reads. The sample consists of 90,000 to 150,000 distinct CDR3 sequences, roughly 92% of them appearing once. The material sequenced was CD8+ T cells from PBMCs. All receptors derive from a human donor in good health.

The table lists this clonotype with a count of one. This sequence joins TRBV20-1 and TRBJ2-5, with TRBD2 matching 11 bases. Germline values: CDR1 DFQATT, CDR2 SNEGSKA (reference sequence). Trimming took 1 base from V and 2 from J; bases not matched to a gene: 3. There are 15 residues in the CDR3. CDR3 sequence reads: CSARGLAGGQETQYF. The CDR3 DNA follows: TGCAGTGCTAGAGGGCTAGCGGGGGGACAAGAGACCCAGTACTTC.

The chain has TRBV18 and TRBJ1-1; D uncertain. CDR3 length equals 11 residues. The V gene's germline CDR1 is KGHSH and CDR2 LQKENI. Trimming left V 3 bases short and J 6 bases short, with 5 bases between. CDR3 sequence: CASSPGAEAFF. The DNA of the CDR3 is TGTGCCAGCTCACCTGGGGCTGAAGCTTTCTTT.

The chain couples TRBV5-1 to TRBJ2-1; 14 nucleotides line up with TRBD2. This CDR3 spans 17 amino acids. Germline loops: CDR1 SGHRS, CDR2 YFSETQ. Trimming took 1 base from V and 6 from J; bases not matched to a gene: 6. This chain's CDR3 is CASSLRLAGGPSNEQFF. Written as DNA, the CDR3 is TGCGCCAGCAGCTTGCGACTAGCGGGAGGGCCCAGCAATGAGCAGTTCTTC.

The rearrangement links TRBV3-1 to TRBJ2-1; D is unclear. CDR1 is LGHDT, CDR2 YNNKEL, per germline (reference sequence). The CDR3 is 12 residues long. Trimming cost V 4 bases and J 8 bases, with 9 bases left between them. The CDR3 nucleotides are TGTGCCAGCAGCCCCGCCGCCTATGAGCAGTTCTTC. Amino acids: CASSPAAYEQFF.

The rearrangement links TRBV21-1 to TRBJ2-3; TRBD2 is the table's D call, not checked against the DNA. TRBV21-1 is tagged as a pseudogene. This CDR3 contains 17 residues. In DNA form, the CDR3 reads TGTGCCAGCAGCAAATCGAGGGCTAGCGGACACACAGATACGCAGTATTTT. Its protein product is CASSKSRASGHTDTQYF.

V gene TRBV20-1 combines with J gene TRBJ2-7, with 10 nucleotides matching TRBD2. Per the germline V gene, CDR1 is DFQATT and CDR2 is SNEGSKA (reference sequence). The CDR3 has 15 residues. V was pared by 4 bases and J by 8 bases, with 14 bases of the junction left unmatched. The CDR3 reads CSANPAASGSFKQYF. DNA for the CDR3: TGCAGTGCTAACCCCGCAGCTAGCGGGAGTTTTAAGCAGTACTTC.

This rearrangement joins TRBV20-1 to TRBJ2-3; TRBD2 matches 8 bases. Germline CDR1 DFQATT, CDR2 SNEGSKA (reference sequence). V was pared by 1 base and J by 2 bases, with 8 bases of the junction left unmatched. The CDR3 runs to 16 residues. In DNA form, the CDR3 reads TGCAGTGCTAGAGGCCGGGGGGGGGAGCACACAGATACGCAGTATTTT. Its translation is CSARGRGGEHTDTQYF.

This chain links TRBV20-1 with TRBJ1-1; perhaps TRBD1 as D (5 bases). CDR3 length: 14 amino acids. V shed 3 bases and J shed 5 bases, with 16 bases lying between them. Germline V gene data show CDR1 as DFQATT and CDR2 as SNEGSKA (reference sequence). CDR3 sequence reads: CSASPAGPGTEAFF. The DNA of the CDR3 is TGCAGTGCTAGCCCTGCAGGGCCCGGGACTGAAGCTTTCTTT.

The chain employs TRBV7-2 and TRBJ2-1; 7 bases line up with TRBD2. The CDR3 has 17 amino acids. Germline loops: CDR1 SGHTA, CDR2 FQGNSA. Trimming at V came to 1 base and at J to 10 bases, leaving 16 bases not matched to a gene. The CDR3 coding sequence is TGTGCCAGCAGCTTAGGCATGGCGGGGGACCCGGCCACCGAGCAGTTCTTC. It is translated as CASSLGMAGDPATEQFF.

CDR3 bases: TGTGCCAGCAGTTACGGACGTACTAACTATGGCTACACCTTC. The encoded protein is CASSYGRTNYGYTF. The chain combines TRBV6-5 with TRBJ1-2; D unresolved. Germline V gene data show CDR1 as MNHEY and CDR2 as SVGAGI. The CDR3 loop spans 14 amino acids. Trimming left V 2 bases short and J 0 bases short, with 7 bases between.

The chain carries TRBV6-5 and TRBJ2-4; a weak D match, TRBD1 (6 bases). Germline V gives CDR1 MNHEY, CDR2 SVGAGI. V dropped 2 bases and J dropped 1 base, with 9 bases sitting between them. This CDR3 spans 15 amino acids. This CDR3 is CASSYLGQAKNIQYF. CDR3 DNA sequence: TGTGCCAGCAGTTACCTTGGACAGGCCAAAAACATTCAGTACTTC.

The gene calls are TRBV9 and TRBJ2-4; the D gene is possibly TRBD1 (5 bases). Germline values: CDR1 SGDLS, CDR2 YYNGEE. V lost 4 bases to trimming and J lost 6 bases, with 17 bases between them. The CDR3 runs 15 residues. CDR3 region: CASSSQDGLGNIQYF. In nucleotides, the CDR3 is TGTGCCAGCAGCTCACAGGACGGGTTGGGAAACATTCAGTACTTC.

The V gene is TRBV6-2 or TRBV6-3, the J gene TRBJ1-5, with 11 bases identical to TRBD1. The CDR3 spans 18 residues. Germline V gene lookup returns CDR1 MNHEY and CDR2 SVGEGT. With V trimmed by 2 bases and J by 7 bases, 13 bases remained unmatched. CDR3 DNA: TGTGCCAGCAGTTACAGGACCGGGACAGGGGGTTTCCACCAGCCCCAGCATTTT. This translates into CASSYRTGTGGFHQPQHF.

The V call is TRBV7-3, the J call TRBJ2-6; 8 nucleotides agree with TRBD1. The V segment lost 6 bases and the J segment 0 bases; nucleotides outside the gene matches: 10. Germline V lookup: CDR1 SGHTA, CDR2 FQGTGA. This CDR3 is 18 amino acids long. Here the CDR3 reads CASSLGQGRISGANVLTF. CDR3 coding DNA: TGTGCCAGCAGTCTCGGACAGGGACGGATCTCTGGGGCCAACGTCCTGACTTTC.

This chain's CDR3 is CASSLALPGRETQYF. The DNA for the CDR3 is TGCGCCAGCAGCTTGGCCCTCCCGGGGAGGGAGACCCAGTACTTC. The chain employs TRBV5-1 and TRBJ2-5, with a weak D call TRBD2 (6 bases). Between the trimmed V and J ends, which lost 0 bases and 5 bases, there was a span of 14 bases. This CDR3 comprises 15 residues. CDR1 and CDR2 from the germline V gene are SGHRS and YFSETQ.

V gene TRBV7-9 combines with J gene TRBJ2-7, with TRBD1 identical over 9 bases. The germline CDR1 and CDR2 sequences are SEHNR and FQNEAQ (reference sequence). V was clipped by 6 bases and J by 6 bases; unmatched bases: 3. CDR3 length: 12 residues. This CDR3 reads CASSKTGGEQYF. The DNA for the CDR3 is TGTGCCAGCAGTAAGACAGGGGGCGAGCAGTACTTC.

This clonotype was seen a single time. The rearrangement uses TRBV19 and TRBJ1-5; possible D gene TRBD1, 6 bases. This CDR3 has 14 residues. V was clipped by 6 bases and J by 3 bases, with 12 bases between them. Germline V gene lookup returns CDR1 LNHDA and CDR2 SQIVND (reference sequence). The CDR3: CASRTDSYNQPQHF. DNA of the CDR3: TGTGCCAGTAGAACGGACAGTTACAATCAGCCCCAGCATTTT.

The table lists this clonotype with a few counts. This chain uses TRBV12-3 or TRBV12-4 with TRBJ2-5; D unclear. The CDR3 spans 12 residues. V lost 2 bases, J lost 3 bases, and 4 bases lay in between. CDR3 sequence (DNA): TGTGCCAGCAGTTTACCGAAAGAGACCCAGTACTTC. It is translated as CASSLPKETQYF.

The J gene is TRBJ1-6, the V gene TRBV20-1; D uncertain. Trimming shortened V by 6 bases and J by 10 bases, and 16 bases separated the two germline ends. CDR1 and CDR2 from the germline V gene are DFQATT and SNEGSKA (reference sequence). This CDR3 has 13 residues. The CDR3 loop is CSAVGLAVSPLHF. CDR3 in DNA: TGCAGTGCGGTGGGCCTCGCCGTCTCACCCCTCCACTTT.

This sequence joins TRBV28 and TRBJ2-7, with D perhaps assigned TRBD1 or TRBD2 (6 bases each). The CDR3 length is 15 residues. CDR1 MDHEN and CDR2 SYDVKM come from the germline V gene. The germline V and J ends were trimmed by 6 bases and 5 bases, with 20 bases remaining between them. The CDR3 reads CASSLVRGVPHEQYF. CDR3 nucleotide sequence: TGTGCCAGCAGCTTAGTGAGGGGGGTCCCCCACGAGCAGTACTTC.

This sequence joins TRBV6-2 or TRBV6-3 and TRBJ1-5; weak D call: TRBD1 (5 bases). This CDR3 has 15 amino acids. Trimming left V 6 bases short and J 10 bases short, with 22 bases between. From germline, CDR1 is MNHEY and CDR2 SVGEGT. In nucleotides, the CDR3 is TGTGCCAGCAGCTCCACGCGAGCAGGGTTCACCCCCCAGCATTTT. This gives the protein CASSSTRAGFTPQHF.

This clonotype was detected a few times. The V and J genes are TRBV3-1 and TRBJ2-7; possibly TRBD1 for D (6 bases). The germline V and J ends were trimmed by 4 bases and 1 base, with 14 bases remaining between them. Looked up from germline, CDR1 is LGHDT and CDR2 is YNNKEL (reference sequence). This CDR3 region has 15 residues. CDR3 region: CASSLPGTPSYEQYF. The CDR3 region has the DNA TGTGCCAGCAGCCTTCCTGGGACACCTTCCTACGAGCAGTACTTC.

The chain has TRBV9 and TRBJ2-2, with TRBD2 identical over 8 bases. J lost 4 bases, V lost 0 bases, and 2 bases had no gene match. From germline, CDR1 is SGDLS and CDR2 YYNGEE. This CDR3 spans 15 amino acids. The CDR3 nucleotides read TGTGCCAGCAGCGTAGAAGGGACTAGCACCGGGGAGCTGTTTTTT. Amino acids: CASSVEGTSTGELFF.

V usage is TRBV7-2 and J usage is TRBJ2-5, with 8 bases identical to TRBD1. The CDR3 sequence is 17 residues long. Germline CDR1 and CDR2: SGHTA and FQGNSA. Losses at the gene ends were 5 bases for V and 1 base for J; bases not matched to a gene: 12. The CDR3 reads CASSPNGAGGLQETQYF. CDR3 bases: TGTGCCAGCAGCCCGAACGGGGCAGGGGGCCTCCAAGAGACCCAGTACTTC.

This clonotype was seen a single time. Here the CDR3 DNA reads TGCGCCAGCAGCTTGGAAAGGGGCGACCTAGAGACCCAGTACTTC. Translation gives CASSLERGDLETQYF. The genes are TRBV5-1 and TRBJ2-5; TRBD1 might be the D (5 bases). The germline V and J ends were trimmed by 0 bases and 4 bases, with 13 bases remaining between them. CDR3 size: 15 residues. In germline, CDR1 is SGHRS, CDR2 YFSETQ. Full variable domain (outside the CDR3, taken from reference TRBV5-1 and TRBJ2-5): KAGVTQTPRYLIKTRGQQVTLSCSPISGHRSVSWYQQTPGQGLQFLFEYFSETQRNKGNFPGRFSGRQFSNSRSEMNVSTLELGDSALYLCASSLERGDLETQYFGPGTRLLVL.

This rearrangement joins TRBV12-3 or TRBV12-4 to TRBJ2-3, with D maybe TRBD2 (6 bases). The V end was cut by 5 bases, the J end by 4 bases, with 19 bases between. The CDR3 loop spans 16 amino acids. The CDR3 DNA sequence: TGTGCCAGCAGTGGGGTCTGGGACTCGGGTCCAGATACGCAGTATTTT. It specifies CASSGVWDSGPDTQYF.

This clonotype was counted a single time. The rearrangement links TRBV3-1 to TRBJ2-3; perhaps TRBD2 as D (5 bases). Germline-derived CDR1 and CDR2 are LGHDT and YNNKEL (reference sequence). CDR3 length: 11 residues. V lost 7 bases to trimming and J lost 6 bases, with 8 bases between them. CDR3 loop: CASKSGDTQYF. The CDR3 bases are TGTGCCAGCAAATCGGGGGATACGCAGTATTTT.